This T cell receptor beta chain stems from a study of CD8 T cells in Susac syndrome. Study observations and caveats: In Susac syndrome, CD4+ T cell repertoires lacked any clonal expansion.

The authors reverse transcribed roughly 0.5 to 1 ug RNA with random hexamers. The authors amplified TCR beta CDR3 across 54 Vbeta and 13 Jbeta using immunoSEQ multiplex PCR. TCRdb re-called the immunoSEQ multiplex PCR reads through MiXCR, storing one row per CDR3 protein. The sample includes 150,000 or so distinct CDR3 sequences, 90% to 97% of them seen just once. It was negative isolation that provided the CD8+ and CD4+ T cells, whereas TEMRA cells were enriched by FACS. Per the germline V gene, CDR1 is SGDLS and CDR2 is YYNGEE. Trimming cost V 5 bases and J 7 bases, with 21 bases left between them. The CDR3 length is 16 residues. With respect to this clonotype: No antigen is known for it.

This sequence was found in a human donor with Susac syndrome. Sequencing input: CD4+ T cells from PBMCs. The chain employs TRBV9 and TRBJ2-2; D is undetermined. The CDR3 nucleotides read TGTGCCAGCAGTATAGAGGCGGAACCCCTAAACGGGGAGCTGTTTTTT. It yields the protein CASSIEAEPLNGELFF.